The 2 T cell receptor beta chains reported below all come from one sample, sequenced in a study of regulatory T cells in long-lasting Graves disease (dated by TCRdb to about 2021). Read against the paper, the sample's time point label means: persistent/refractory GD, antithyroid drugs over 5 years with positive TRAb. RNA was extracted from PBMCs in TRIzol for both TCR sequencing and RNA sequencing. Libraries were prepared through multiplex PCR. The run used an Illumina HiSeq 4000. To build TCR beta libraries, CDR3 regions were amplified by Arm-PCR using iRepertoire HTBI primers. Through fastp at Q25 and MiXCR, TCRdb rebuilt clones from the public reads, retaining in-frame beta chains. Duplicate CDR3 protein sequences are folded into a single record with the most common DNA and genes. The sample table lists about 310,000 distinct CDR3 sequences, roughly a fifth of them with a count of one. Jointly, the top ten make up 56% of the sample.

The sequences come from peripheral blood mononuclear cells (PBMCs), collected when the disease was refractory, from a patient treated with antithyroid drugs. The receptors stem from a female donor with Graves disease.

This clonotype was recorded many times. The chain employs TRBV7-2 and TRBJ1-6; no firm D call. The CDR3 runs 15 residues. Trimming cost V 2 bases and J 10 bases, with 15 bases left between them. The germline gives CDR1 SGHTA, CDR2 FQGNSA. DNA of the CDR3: TGTGCCAGCAGCTTACTCACGGGCGCTCCGTCACCCCTCCACTTT. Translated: CASSLLTGAPSPLHF.

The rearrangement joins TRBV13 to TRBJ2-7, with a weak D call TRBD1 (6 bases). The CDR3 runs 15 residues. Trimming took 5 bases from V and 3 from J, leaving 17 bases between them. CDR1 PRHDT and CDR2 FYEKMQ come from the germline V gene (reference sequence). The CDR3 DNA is TGTGCCAGCAGCGGAACAGGGAGCTTCGGCTACGAGCAGTACTTC. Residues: CASSGTGSFGYEQYF. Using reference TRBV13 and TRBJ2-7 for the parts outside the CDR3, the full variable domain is AAGVIQSPRHLIKEKRETATLKCYPIPRHDTVYWYQQGPGQDPQFLISFYEKMQSDKGSIPDRFSAQQFSDYHSELNMSSLELGDSALYFCASSGTGSFGYEQYFGPGTRLTVT.